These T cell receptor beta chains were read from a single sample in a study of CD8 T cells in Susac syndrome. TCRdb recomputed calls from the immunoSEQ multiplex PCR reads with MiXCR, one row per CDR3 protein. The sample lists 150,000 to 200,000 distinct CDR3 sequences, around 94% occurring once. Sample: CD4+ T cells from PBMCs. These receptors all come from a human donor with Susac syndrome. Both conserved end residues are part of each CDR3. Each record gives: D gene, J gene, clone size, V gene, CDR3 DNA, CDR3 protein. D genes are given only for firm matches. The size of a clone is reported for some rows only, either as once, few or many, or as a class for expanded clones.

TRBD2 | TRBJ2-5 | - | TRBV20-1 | TGCAGTGCTAGAGATGGGGGGACTAGCGGGAGGGCAGAGACCCAGTACTTC | CSARDGGTSGRAETQYF
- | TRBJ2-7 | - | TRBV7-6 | TGTGCCAGCAGCCGGGAAGAAAGAGTGGGAGAGCAGTACTTC | CASSREERVGEQYF
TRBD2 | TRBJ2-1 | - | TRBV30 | TGTGCCTTGGGTCTAGCGGGATACAATGAGCAGTTCTTC | CALGLAGYNEQFF
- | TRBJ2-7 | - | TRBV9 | TGTGCCAGCAGTACTGGGGGGGCCCACGAGCAGTACTTC | CASSTGGAHEQYF
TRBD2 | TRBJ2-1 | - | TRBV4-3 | TGCGCCAGCAGCCGGGGACTAGCGGGTTACAATGAGCAGTTCTTC | CASSRGLAGYNEQFF
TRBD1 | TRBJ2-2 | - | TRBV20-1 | TGCAGTGCAAACTCTGGGACAGCGAACACCGGGGAGCTGTTTTTT | CSANSGTANTGELFF
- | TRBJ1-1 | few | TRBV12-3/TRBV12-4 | TGTGCCAGCAGTTTAGCGGCGAACACTGAAGCTTTCTTT | CASSLAANTEAFF
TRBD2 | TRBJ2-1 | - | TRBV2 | TGTGCCAGCAGTGTGACGGGACTAGCGGGGGGTATAAGCTCCTACAATGAGCAGTTCTTC | CASSVTGLAGGISSYNEQFF
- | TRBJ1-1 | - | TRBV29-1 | TGCAGCGTTGAAAGGGCAGGGAACACTGAAGCTTTCTTT | CSVERAGNTEAFF
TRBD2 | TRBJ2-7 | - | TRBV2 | TGTGCCAGTTCCAATGGGGGGGGCTCCTACGAGCAGTACTTC | CASSNGGGSYEQYF
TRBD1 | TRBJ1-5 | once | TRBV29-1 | TGCAGCGTCACATACCCCCGGGACAGAATGGGTCAGCCCCAGCATTTT | CSVTYPRDRMGQPQHF
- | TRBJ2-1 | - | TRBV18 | TGTGCCAGCTCACCACCAGAAAGGGGGACCTACAATGAGCAGTTCTTC | CASSPPERGTYNEQFF
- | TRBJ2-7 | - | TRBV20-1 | TGCAGTGCAAGGGGGACGGAACGCGTCCGAGCCTACGAGCAGTACTTC | CSARGTERVRAYEQYF
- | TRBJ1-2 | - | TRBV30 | TGTGCCTGGAGTGTCTGGGGGAATGGCTACACCTTC | CAWSVWGNGYTF
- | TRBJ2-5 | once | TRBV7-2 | TGTGCCAGCAGCTTAGGGGGAAGACAGATACAAGAGACCCAGTACTTC | CASSLGGRQIQETQYF
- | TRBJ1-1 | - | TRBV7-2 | TGTGCCAGCAGCTTCGGGGAAACTGAAGCTTTCTTT | CASSFGETEAFF
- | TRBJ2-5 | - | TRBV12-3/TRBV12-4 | TGTGCCAGCAGTTTAGTATCGATGCAGGGATCACAAGAGACCCAGTACTTC | CASSLVSMQGSQETQYF
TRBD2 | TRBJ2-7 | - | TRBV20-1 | TGCAGTGCTGACGAAGGGGGACTAGCGTCGTTTCACGAGCAGTACTTC | CSADEGGLASFHEQYF
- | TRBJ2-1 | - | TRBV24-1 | TGTGCCACCAGTGATTTGCGCGAAAGCTCCTACAATGAGCAGTTCTTC | CATSDLRESSYNEQFF
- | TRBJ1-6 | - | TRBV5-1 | TGCGCCAGCAGCTTGTCCAGCCCCGAGTCACCCCTCCACTTT | CASSLSSPESPLHF
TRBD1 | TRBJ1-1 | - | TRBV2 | TGTGCCAGCATCCGGACAGGACAGGGAGAGGCGAGGAAGGAGGCTTTCTTT | CASIRTGQGEARKEAFF
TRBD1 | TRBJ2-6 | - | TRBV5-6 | TGTGCCAGCAGAGGGACAGGGGAACCGTCTGGGGCCAACGTCCTGACTTTC | CASRGTGEPSGANVLTF
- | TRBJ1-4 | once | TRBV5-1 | TGCGCCAGCAGCTTGGAACCCGTCGCGGCAACTAATGAAAAACTGTTTTTT | CASSLEPVAATNEKLFF
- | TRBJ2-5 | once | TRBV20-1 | TGCAGTGCTAGGGACCCGGCGGGAAGAGAGACCCAGTACTTC | CSARDPAGRETQYF
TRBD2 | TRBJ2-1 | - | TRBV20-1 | TGCAGTGCTAGAGTCCGACTAGCGGCCCTTACATGGGAGCAGTTCTTC | CSARVRLAALTWEQFF
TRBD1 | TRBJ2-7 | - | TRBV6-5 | TGTGCCAGCAGACGGGGACAGGCCTCCTACGAGCAGTACTTC | CASRRGQASYEQYF
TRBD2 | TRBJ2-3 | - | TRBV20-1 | TGCAGTGCAAGGACTAGCGGGGCGTCTAGCACAGATACGCAGTATTTT | CSARTSGASSTDTQYF
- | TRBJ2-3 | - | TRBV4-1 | TGCGCCAGCAGCCAAGGGGGGGTGGATACGCAGTATTTT | CASSQGGVDTQYF
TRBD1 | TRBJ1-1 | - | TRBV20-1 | TGCAGTGCTAGGGAGAGGACAGGGGTCGCGACTGAAGCTTTCTTT | CSARERTGVATEAFF
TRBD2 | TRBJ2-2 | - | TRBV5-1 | TGCGCCAGCAGCTGGACTAGCGACACCGGGGAGCTGTTTTTT | CASSWTSDTGELFF
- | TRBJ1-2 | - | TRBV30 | TGTGCCTGGAGCGAAGGATATGGCTACACCTTC | CAWSEGYGYTF
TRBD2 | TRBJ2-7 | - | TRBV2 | TGTGCCAGCAGTCAACCGGGACTAGCGGGGGGGAAGTACGAGCAGTACTTC | CASSQPGLAGGKYEQYF
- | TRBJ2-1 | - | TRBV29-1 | TGCAGCGTTGACGGCACCCTAACCTACAATGAGCAGTTCTTC | CSVDGTLTYNEQFF
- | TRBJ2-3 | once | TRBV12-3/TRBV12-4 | TGTGCCAGCAGTTCTGCGGGGGCCTTCACAGATACGCAGTATTTT | CASSSAGAFTDTQYF
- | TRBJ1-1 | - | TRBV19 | TGTGCCAGTCAACAGTTCGGGCGGGTGAGGAGCACTGAAGCTTTCTTT | CASQQFGRVRSTEAFF
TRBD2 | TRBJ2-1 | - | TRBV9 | TGTGCCAGCAGCCCGCGATTCGTTACTAGCGGGGGGGCCGGTGAGCAGTTCTTC | CASSPRFVTSGGAGEQFF
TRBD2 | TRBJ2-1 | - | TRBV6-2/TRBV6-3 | TGTGCCAGCACCTACGGGAGGGATTCTTCCTACAATGAGCAGTTCTTC | CASTYGRDSSYNEQFF
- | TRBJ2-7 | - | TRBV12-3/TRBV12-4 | TGTGCCAGCACCACACCTACCAGGGTTTACGAGCAGTACTTC | CASTTPTRVYEQYF
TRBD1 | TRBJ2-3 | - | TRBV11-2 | TGTGCCAGCAGCTATAGTCTATCCAGGGGGCAGGCAGATACGCAGTATTTT | CASSYSLSRGQADTQYF
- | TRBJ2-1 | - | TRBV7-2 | TGTGCCAGCAGCTTAGAAGGACCCCCACCGAATTGCTTC | CASSLEGPPPNCF
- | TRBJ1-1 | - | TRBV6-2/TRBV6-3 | TGTGCCAGCAGTTACGACGGTGTGGAAAACACTGAAGCTTTCTTT | CASSYDGVENTEAFF